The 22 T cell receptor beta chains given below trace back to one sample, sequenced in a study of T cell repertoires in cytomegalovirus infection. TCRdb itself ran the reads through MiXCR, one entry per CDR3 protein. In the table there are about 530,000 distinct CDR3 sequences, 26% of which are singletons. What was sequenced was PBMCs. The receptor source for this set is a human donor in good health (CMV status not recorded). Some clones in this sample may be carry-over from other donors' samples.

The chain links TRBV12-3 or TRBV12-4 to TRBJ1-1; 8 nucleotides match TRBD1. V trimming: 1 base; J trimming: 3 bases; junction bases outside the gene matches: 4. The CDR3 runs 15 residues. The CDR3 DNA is TGTGCCAGCAGTTTAGGTGGACAGGGCTACACTGAAGCTTTCTTT. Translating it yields CASSLGGQGYTEAFF.

CDR3 nucleotides: TGTGCCAGTCAGGGGGCTATCGCCGGGGAGCTGTTTTTT. As protein: CASQGAIAGELFF. This sequence joins TRBV27 and TRBJ2-2; 8 bases match TRBD1. CDR3 length equals 13 residues. V lost 9 bases and J lost 6; bases outside the gene matches: 6. Germline-derived CDR1 and CDR2 are MNHEY and SMNVEV (reference sequence).

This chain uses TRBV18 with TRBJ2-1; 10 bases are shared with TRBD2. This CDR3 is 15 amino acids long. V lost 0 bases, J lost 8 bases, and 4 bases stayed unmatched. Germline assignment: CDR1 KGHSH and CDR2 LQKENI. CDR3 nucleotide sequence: TGTGCCAGCTCACCACCTAGCGGGAGGACCTATGAGCAGTTCTTC. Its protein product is CASSPPSGRTYEQFF. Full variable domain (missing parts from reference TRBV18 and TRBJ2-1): NAGVMQNPRHLVRRRGQEARLRCSPMKGHSHVYWYRQLPEEGLKFMVYLQKENIIDESGMPKERFSAEFPKEGPSILRIQQVVRGDSAAYFCASSPPSGRTYEQFFGPGTRLTVL.

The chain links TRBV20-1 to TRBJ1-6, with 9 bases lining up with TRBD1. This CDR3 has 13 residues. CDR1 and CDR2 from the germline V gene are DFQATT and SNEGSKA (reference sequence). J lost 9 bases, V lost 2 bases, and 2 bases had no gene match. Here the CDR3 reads CSARSDRGSPLHF. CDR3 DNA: TGCAGTGCTAGATCGGACAGGGGTTCACCCCTCCACTTT.

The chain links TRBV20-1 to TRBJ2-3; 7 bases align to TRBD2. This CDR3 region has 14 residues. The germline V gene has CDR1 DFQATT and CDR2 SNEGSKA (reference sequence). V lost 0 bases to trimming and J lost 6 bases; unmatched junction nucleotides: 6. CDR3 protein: CSARDVDSGDTQYF. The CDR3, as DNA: TGCAGTGCTAGAGATGTGGATAGCGGGGATACGCAGTATTTT.

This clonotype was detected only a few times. The CDR3 DNA reads as TGTGCCAGCAGCACCGGACAGGGAGGCACCGGGGAGCTGTTTTTT. Its protein product is CASSTGQGGTGELFF. The V and J genes are TRBV7-9 and TRBJ2-2; TRBD1 aligns across 8 bases. Germline CDR1 SEHNR, CDR2 FQNEAQ (reference sequence). The CDR3 length is 15 residues. J gave up 4 bases and V 5 bases, and 6 bases lay outside the gene matches.

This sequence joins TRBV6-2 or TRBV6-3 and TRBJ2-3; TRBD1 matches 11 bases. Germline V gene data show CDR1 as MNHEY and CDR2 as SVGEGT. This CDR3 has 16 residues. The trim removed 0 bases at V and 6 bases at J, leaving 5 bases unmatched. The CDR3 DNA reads TGTGCCAGCAGTTACTCACAGGGACAGGGGGTCGATACGCAGTATTTT. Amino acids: CASSYSQGQGVDTQYF.

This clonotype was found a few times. The DNA of the CDR3 is TGTGCCTGGAAGGGCGTGGGCACTGAAGCTTTCTTT. Protein product: CAWKGVGTEAFF. The chain carries TRBV30 and TRBJ1-1; D is unclear. V was shortened by 4 bases and J by 4 bases, with 10 bases between the two germline ends. The CDR3 consists of 12 residues. In germline, CDR1 is GTSNPN, CDR2 SVGIG (reference sequence).

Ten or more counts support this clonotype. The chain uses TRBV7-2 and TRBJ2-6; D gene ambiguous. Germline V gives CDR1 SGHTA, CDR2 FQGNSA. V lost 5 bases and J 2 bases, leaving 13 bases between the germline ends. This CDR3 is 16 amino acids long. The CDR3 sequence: CASSPQLGAGANVLTF. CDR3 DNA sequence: TGTGCCAGCAGCCCTCAATTGGGCGCTGGGGCCAACGTCCTGACTTTC.

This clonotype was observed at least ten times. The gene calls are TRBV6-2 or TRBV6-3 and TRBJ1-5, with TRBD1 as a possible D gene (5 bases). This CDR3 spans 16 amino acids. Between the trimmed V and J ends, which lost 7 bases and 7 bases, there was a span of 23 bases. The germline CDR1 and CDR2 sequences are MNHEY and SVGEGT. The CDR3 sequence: CASTATSAGPRQPQHF. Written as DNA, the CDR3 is TGTGCCAGCACCGCTACATCCGCGGGGCCCAGGCAGCCCCAGCATTTT.

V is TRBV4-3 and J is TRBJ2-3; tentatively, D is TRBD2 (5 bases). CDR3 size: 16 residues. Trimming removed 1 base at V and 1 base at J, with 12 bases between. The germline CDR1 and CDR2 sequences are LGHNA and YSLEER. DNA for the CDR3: TGCGCCAGCAGCCAAGTTGGAAGCGGAGGCACAGATACGCAGTATTTT. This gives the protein CASSQVGSGGTDTQYF.

The CDR3 DNA reads as TGTGCCAGCACTCCGAGGGGACGAATGAACACTGAAGCTTTCTTT. Protein sequence: CASTPRGRMNTEAFF. The rearrangement links TRBV7-9 to TRBJ1-1, with D maybe TRBD1 (5 bases). The CDR3 is 15 residues long. V gave up 7 bases and J gave up 0 bases, with 15 bases separating them. Germline loops: CDR1 SEHNR, CDR2 FQNEAQ (reference sequence).

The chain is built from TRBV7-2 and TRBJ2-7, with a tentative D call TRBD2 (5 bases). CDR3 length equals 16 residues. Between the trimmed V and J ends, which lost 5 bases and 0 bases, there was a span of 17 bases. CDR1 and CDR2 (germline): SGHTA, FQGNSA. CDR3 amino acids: CASSLGLDGGSYEQYF. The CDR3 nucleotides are TGTGCCAGCAGCCTAGGACTCGACGGAGGCTCCTACGAGCAGTACTTC.

As DNA, the CDR3 is TGTGCCAGCCTACGACAGAACACCGGGGAGCTGTTTTTT. This codes for CASLRQNTGELFF. This chain joins TRBV6-2 or TRBV6-3 and TRBJ2-2; D is undetermined. The CDR3 has 13 amino acids. Trimming removed 8 bases from V and 1 base from J, with 8 bases in between. CDR1 and CDR2 from the germline V gene are MNHEY and SVGEGT.

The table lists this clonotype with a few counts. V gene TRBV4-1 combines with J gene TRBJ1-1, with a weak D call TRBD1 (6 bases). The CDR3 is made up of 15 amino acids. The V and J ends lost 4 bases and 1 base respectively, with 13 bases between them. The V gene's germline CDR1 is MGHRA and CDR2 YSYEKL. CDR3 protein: CASSPRAGANTEAFF. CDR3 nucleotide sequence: TGCGCCAGCAGCCCGAGAGCAGGGGCGAACACTGAAGCTTTCTTT.

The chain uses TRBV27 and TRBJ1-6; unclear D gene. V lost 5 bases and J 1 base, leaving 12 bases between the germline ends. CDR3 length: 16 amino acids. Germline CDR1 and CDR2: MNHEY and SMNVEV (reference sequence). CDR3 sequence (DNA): TGTGCCAGCAGTGATCTCCGTCGGTCCTATAATTCACCCCTCCACTTT. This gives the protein CASSDLRRSYNSPLHF.

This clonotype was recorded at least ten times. The CDR3 nucleotides are TGTGCCAGCAGCTTCATAGCCCTTGTCAGCCCCTACCATTCCTACGAGCAGTACGTC. The encoded protein is CASSFIALVSPYHSYEQYV. The gene calls are TRBV7-9 and TRBJ2-7; D unresolved. The CDR3 is 19 residues long. V was pared by 3 bases and J by 1 base, with 25 bases between. The germline CDR1 and CDR2 sequences are SEHNR and FQNEAQ (reference sequence).

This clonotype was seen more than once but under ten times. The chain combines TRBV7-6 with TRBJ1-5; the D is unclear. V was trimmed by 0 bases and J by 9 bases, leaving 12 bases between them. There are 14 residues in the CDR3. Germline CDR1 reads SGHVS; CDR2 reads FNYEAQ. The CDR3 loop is CASSLAGGSGPQHF. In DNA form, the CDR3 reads TGTGCCAGCAGCTTAGCGGGAGGTTCTGGGCCCCAGCATTTT.

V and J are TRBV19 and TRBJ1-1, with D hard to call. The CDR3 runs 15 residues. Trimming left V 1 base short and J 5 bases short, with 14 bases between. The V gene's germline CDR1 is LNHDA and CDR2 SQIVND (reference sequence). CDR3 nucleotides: TGTGCCAGTAGTATAGGTCCGGGAGGAGTTACTGAAGCTTTCTTT. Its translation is CASSIGPGGVTEAFF.

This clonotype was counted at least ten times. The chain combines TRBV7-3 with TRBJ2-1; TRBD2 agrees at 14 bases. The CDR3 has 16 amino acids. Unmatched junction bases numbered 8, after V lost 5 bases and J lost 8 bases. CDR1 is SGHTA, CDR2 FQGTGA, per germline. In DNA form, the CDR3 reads TGTGCCAGCAGCAACGCCGGGACTAGCGGGAGCCATGAGCAGTTCTTC. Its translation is CASSNAGTSGSHEQFF.

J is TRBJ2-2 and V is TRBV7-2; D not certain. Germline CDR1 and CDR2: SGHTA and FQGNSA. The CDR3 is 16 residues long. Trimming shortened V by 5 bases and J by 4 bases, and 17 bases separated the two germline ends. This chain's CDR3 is CASSKRLGFSTGELFF. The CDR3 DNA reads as TGTGCCAGCAGCAAGAGGCTGGGCTTTTCCACCGGGGAGCTGTTTTTT. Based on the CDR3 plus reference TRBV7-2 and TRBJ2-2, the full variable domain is GAGVSQSPSNKVTEKGKDVELRCDPISGHTALYWYRQSLGQGLEFLIYFQGNSAPDKSGLPSDRFSAERTGGSVSTLTIQRTQQEDSAVYLCASSKRLGFSTGELFFGEGSRLTVL.

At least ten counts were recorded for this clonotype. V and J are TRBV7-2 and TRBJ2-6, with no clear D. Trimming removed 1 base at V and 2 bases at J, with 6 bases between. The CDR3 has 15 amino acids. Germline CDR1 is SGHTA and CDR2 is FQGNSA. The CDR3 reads CASSLVRPGANVLTF. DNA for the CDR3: TGTGCCAGCAGCTTAGTTAGGCCTGGGGCCAACGTCCTGACTTTC. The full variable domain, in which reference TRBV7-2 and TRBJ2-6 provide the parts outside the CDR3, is GAGVSQSPSNKVTEKGKDVELRCDPISGHTALYWYRQSLGQGLEFLIYFQGNSAPDKSGLPSDRFSAERTGGSVSTLTIQRTQQEDSAVYLCASSLVRPGANVLTFGAGSRLTVL.